Listed here are 17 T cell receptor beta chains from one sample, sequenced in a study of shared clonotypes between healthy human individuals. Here immunoSEQ multiplex PCR was the method, and the copy in TCRdb shows in-frame clones only, minus some. The table includes about 2.3 million clones, about nine tenths detected once. Material for sequencing was naive CD4+ T cells from PBMCs. The subset is: CD45RA+ positively selected. The receptors here all came from a man aged 18 to 35 in good health. Some clones in this sample may be carry-over from other donors' samples.

The chain couples TRBV6-4 to TRBJ2-3; D unresolved. V lost 1 base and J 0 bases, leaving 2 bases between the germline ends. The V gene's germline CDR1 is MRHNA and CDR2 SNTAGT. This CDR3 is built from 13 residues. The DNA for the CDR3 is TGTGCCAGCAGTGACTGGAGCACAGATACGCAGTATTTT. Its protein is CASSDWSTDTQYF.

This clone was detected a few times. The V call is TRBV7-2, the J call TRBJ1-5, with D maybe TRBD1 (5 bases). Germline values: CDR1 SGHTA, CDR2 FQGNSA. Between the trimmed V and J ends, which lost 6 bases and 3 bases, there was a span of 15 bases. The CDR3 runs to 15 residues. CDR3 amino acids: CASRERGGTNQPQHF. The CDR3 DNA is TGTGCCAGCAGGGAACGTGGGGGTACCAATCAGCCCCAGCATTTT.

This chain connects TRBV2 to TRBJ1-1; D is uncertain. V dropped 2 bases and J dropped 4 bases, with 14 bases sitting between them. The CDR3 is 15 amino acids. In germline, CDR1 is SNHLY, CDR2 FYNNEI. The DNA of the CDR3 is TGTGCCAGCAGTGAAAGCGGAGGGTTCGGCACTGAAGCTTTCTTT. Its protein is CASSESGGFGTEAFF.

The chain is built from TRBV2 and TRBJ2-1; D unclear. The CDR3 sequence is 13 residues long. V lost 1 base to trimming and J lost 15 bases, with 16 bases between them. CDR1 is SNHLY, CDR2 FYNNEI, per germline. CDR3 residues: CASSEGRASWTFF. For the CDR3, the DNA is TGTGCCAGCAGTGAAGGTCGAGCCTCATGGACGTTCTTC.

The gene calls are TRBV7-2 and TRBJ2-2; D possibly corresponds to TRBD2 (5 bases). The CDR3 sequence is 15 residues long. CDR1 and CDR2 (germline): SGHTA, FQGNSA. The ends were cut back, 4 bases at V and 3 bases at J, with 12 bases in the middle. CDR3 DNA: TGTGCCAGCAGCTCCCGCCCGGAGGACACCGGGGAGCTGTTTTTT. Amino acids: CASSSRPEDTGELFF.

In its sample, this clone was seen once. V usage is TRBV6-6 and J usage is TRBJ1-3; D gene uncertain. The CDR3 contains 15 residues. Germline values: CDR1 MNHNY, CDR2 SVGAGI (reference sequence). Between the trimmed V and J ends, which lost 4 bases and 8 bases, there was a span of 18 bases. CDR3 residues: CASSSEPAITDTIYF. CDR3 sequence (DNA): TGTGCCAGCAGTTCAGAGCCGGCCATCACAGACACCATATATTTT.

This rearrangement joins TRBV10-3 to TRBJ1-2; the match to TRBD1 covers 8 bases. The V gene end was trimmed by 5 bases and the J gene end by 4 bases; junction bases not matched to a gene: 6. The CDR3 is 14 residues long. Looked up from germline, CDR1 is ENHRY and CDR2 is SYGVKD. The CDR3 here is CAISSGGAGYGYTF. CDR3 DNA sequence: TGTGCCATCAGTTCAGGGGGCGCCGGCTATGGCTACACCTTC.

The V gene is TRBV9, the J gene TRBJ1-5; possibly TRBD1 for D (5 bases). The CDR3 spans 14 residues. V was shortened by 7 bases and J by 7 bases, with 18 bases between the two germline ends. The germline V gene encodes CDR1 SGDLS and CDR2 YYNGEE. CDR3 protein: CASLLRRGGQPQHF. The CDR3 bases are TGTGCCAGCCTGCTCCGAAGGGGAGGGCAGCCCCAGCATTTT.

Turning to this clone: The same CDR3 also results from other DNA sequences found in this sample. The chain employs TRBV28 and TRBJ2-3; no clear D gene. Trimming took off 2 bases at V and 1 base at J, with 7 bases between the two ends. The CDR3 is 14 amino acids. Germline values: CDR1 MDHEN, CDR2 SYDVKM. CDR3 DNA sequence: TGTGCCAGCAGTTTAGGTGGAGGCACAGATACGCAGTATTTT. Amino acid sequence: CASSLGGGTDTQYF.

This chain joins TRBV5-1 and TRBJ2-1, with TRBD2 identical over 8 bases. From germline, CDR1 is SGHRS and CDR2 YFSETQ. V gave up 0 bases and J gave up 5 bases; unmatched junction bases: 4. There are 15 residues in the CDR3. CDR3 in amino acids: CASSLGAGGHNEQFF. CDR3 in DNA: TGCGCCAGCAGCTTGGGGGCGGGAGGACACAATGAGCAGTTCTTC.

The V call is TRBV27, the J call TRBJ1-3, with a possible D match to TRBD1 (5 bases). The germline CDR1 and CDR2 sequences are MNHEY and SMNVEV (reference sequence). The CDR3 extends over 15 amino acids. V gave up 4 bases and J gave up 3 bases, with 13 bases separating them. The CDR3: CASSSGGLGGNTIYF. The CDR3 DNA follows: TGTGCCAGCAGTTCTGGGGGGTTAGGTGGAAACACCATATATTTT.

The rearrangement links TRBV7-8 to TRBJ1-4; 9 positions agree with TRBD1. Germline CDR1 and CDR2: SGHVS and FQNEAQ. The V segment lost 4 bases and the J segment 8 bases; nucleotides outside the gene matches: 8. The CDR3 is 15 residues long. CDR3 sequence reads: CASSSRDRVGEKLFF. The CDR3 bases are TGTGCCAGCAGCTCCCGGGACAGGGTGGGAGAAAAACTGTTTTTT.

V gene TRBV19 combines with J gene TRBJ2-3; D unresolved. With 8 bases removed from V and 0 bases from J, the gap between germline ends came to 12 bases. Germline V gives CDR1 LNHDA, CDR2 SQIVND (reference sequence). There are 14 residues in the CDR3. DNA of the CDR3: TGTGCCAGTTCTCGGGTTCCGAGCACAGATACGCAGTATTTT. This gives the protein CASSRVPSTDTQYF.

The rearrangement joins TRBV30 to TRBJ2-5; 7 bases are shared with TRBD1. The CDR3 covers 12 residues. The V gene end was trimmed by 8 bases and the J gene end by 7 bases; junction bases not matched to a gene: 10. Germline V lookup: CDR1 GTSNPN, CDR2 SVGIG (reference sequence). The CDR3 DNA reads TGTGCCCTGAATGAGGGGGCGGTGACCCAGTACTTC. This encodes CALNEGAVTQYF. The variable domain in full, completed from reference TRBV30 and TRBJ2-5, reads SQTIHQWPATLVQPVGSPLSLECTVEGTSNPNLYWYRQAAGRGLQLLFYSVGIGQISSEVPQNLSASRPQDRQFILSSKKLLLSDSGFYLCALNEGAVTQYFGPGTRLLVL.

The chain employs TRBV25-1 and TRBJ1-1; D ambiguous. V shed 6 bases and J shed 0 bases, with 8 bases lying between them. The germline V gene encodes CDR1 MGHDK and CDR2 SYGVNS. The CDR3 extends over 13 amino acids. The CDR3 nucleotides read TGTGCCAGCAGCCGGACCCTGAACACTGAAGCTTTCTTT. Translation: CASSRTLNTEAFF.

The rearrangement links TRBV19 to TRBJ2-7; D perhaps matches TRBD2 (6 bases). The V end was cut by 3 bases, the J end by 5 bases, with 17 bases between. The germline CDR1 and CDR2 sequences are LNHDA and SQIVND (reference sequence). The CDR3 sequence is 15 residues long. CDR3 region: CASSISGVRGDEQYF. The CDR3 nucleotides are TGTGCCAGTAGTATTTCGGGGGTGCGGGGCGACGAGCAGTACTTC.

As for this clone: The same CDR3 arises from other DNA sequences in this sample as well. This chain's CDR3 is CASSPMVGELFF. CDR3 sequence (DNA): TGTGCCAGCTCACCAATGGTAGGGGAGCTGTTTTTT. The V call is TRBV18, the J call TRBJ2-2; no clear D gene. The CDR3 runs to 12 residues. The germline V gene has CDR1 KGHSH and CDR2 LQKENI. Trimming removed 2 bases at V and 8 bases at J, with 6 bases between.